A selection of T cell receptor beta chains follows, all from one sample in a study of post-analysis software for immune sequencing data. Each CDR3 protein is one row after TCRdb ran MiXCR on the PCR reads. This sample has some 690,000 distinct CDR3 sequences, with roughly 29% found just once. Sequenced sample: blood. These TCRs come from a girl aged 5 to 17 with multiple sclerosis. Both conserved end residues are part of each CDR3.

j_call v_call cdr3_aa
TRBJ2-1 TRBV20-1 CSAYGPVEQFF
TRBJ2-1 TRBV2 CASSEAGTRAEQFF
TRBJ2-6 TRBV20-1 CSARGDPGANVLTF
- TRBV7-9 CASSGPHGSSYNEQYF
TRBJ2-7 TRBV7-2 CASSSWTGAYEQYF
TRBJ2-7 TRBV21-1 CASSKKEDRDEQYF
TRBJ2-3 TRBV20-1 CSASSTDTQYF
TRBJ1-2 TRBV5-1 CASSLEAANYGYTF
TRBJ2-7 TRBV28 CASSGRTPAWYF
TRBJ1-4 TRBV29-1 CSVVFNEKLFF
- TRBV29-1 CSVEEAGTLETQYF
TRBJ1-2 TRBV5-1 CASSLNTEGSYGYTF
TRBJ2-6 TRBV24-1 CATSGRVSGANVLTF